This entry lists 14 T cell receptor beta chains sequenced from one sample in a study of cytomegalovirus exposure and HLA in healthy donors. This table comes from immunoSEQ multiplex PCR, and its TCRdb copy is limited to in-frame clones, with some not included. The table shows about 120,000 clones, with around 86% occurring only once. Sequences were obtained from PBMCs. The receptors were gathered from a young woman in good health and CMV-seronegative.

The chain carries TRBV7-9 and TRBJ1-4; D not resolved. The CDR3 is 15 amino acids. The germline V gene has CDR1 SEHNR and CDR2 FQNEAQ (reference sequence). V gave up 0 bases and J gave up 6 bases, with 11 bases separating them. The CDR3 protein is CASSLARGLDEKLFF. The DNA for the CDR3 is TGTGCCAGCAGCTTAGCTAGAGGGCTCGATGAAAAACTGTTTTTT.

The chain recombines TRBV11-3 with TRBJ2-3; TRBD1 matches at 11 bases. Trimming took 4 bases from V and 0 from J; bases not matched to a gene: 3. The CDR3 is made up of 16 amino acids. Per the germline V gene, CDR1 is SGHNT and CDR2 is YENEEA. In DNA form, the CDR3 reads TGTGCCAGCAGCTGGGGACAGGGGGAGAGCACAGATACGCAGTATTTT. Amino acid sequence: CASSWGQGESTDTQYF. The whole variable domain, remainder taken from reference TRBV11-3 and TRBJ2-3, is EAGVVQSPRYKIIEKKQPVAFWCNPISGHNTLYWYLQNLGQGPELLIRYENEEAVDDSQLPKDRFSAERLKGVDSTLKIQPAELGDSAVYLCASSWGQGESTDTQYFGPGTRLTVL.

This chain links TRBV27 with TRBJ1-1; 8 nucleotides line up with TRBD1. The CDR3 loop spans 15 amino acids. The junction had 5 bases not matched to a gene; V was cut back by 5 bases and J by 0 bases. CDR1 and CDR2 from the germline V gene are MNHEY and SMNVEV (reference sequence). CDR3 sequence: CASSLTGALNTEAFF. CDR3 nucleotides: TGTGCCAGCAGTCTGACAGGGGCTTTGAACACTGAAGCTTTCTTT.

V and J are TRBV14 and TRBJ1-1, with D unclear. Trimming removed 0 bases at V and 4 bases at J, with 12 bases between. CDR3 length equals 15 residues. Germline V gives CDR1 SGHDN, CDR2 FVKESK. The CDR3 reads CASSQDHRSRTEAFF. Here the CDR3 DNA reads TGTGCCAGCAGCCAAGATCATCGGAGTCGCACTGAAGCTTTCTTT.

DNA of the CDR3: TGTGCCAGCAGCTTAAGTGGACAGGGGGCTTTGTACGAGCAGTACTTC. Translation: CASSLSGQGALYEQYF. The chain joins TRBV7-9 to TRBJ2-7, with TRBD1 matching 11 bases. The germline CDR1 and CDR2 sequences are SEHNR and FQNEAQ (reference sequence). This CDR3 has 16 residues. V lost 2 bases, J lost 4 bases, and 7 bases stayed unmatched.

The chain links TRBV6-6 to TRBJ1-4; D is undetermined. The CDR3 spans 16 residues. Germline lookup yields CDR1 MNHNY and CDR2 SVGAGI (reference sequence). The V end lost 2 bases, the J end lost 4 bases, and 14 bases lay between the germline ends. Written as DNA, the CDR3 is TGTGCCAGCAGTTACCCCGGCCGCCCGGGTAATGAAAAACTGTTTTTT. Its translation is CASSYPGRPGNEKLFF.

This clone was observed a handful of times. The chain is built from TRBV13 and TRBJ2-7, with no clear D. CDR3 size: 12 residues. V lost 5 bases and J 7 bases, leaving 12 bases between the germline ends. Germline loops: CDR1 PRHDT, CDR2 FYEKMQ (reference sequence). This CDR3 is CASSAQQEEQYF. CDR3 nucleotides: TGTGCCAGCAGCGCGCAGCAGGAAGAGCAGTACTTC.

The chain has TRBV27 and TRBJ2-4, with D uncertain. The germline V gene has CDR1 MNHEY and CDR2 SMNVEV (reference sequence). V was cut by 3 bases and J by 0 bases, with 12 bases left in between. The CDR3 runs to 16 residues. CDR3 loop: CASSLVGRLAKNIQYF. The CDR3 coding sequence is TGTGCCAGCAGTTTGGTTGGGCGCTTAGCCAAAAACATTCAGTACTTC.

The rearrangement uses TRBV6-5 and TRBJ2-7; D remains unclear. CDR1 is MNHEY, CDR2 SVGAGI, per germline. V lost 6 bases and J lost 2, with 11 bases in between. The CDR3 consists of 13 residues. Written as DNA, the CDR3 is TGTGCCAGCAGCCCTCGCAGAACCTACGAGCAGTACTTC. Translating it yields CASSPRRTYEQYF.

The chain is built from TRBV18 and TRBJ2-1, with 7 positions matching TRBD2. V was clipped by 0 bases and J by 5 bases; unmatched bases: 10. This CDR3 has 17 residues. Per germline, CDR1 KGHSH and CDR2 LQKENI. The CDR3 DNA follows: TGTGCCAGCTCACCACCGGTAGGGCTAGCGGAAAACAATGAGCAGTTCTTC. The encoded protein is CASSPPVGLAENNEQFF.

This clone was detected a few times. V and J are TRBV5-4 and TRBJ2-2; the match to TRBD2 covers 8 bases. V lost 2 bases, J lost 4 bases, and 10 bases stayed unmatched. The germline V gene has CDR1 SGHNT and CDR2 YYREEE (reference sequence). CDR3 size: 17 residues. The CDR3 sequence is CASSFGPLAGSTGELFF. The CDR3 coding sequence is TGTGCCAGCAGCTTTGGGCCCCTAGCGGGTTCCACCGGGGAGCTGTTTTTT.

The CDR3 loop reads CASSPSGGSYEQYF. The CDR3, as DNA: TGTGCCAGCAGCCCTAGCGGAGGCTCCTACGAGCAGTACTTC. The V call is TRBV13, the J call TRBJ2-7; 7 bases are shared with TRBD2. Trimming cost V 5 bases and J 0 bases; bases outside gene matches: 4. The germline V gene has CDR1 PRHDT and CDR2 FYEKMQ (reference sequence). The CDR3 runs to 14 residues.

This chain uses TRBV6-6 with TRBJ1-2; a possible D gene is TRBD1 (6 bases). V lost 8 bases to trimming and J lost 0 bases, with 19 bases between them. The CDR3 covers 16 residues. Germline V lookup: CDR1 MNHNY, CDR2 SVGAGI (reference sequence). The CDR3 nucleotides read TGTGCCAGCGACAACCCAGGACAGAACACTAACTATGGCTACACCTTC. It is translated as CASDNPGQNTNYGYTF.

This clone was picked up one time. CDR3 in amino acids: CASSVEGGGPTYEQYF. CDR3 sequence (DNA): TGTGCCAGCAGCGTAGAAGGGGGCGGCCCGACCTACGAGCAGTACTTC. J is TRBJ2-7 and V is TRBV9; TRBD1 aligns across 7 bases. The germline V gene has CDR1 SGDLS and CDR2 YYNGEE. This CDR3 is 16 amino acids long. V lost 0 bases to trimming and J lost 2 bases; unmatched junction nucleotides: 8.